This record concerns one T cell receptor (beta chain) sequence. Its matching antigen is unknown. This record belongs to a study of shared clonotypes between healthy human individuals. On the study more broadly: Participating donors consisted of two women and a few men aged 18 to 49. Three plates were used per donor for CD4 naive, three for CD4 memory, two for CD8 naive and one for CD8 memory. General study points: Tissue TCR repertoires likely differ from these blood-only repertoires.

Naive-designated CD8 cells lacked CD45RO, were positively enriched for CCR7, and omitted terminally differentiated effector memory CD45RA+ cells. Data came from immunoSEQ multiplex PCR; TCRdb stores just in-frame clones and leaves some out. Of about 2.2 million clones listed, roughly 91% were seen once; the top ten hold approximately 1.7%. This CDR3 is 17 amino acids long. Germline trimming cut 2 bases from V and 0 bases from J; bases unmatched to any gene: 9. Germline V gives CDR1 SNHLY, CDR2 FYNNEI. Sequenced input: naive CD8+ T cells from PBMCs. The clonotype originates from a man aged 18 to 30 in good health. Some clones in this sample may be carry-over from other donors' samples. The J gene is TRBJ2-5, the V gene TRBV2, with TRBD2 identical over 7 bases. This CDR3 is CASSENLGGGNQETQYF. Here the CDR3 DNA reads TGTGCCAGCAGTGAAAATTTGGGCGGGGGAAACCAAGAGACCCAGTACTTC. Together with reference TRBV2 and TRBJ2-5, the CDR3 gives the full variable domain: EPEVTQTPSHQVTQMGQEVILRCVPISNHLYFYWYRQILGQKVEFLVSFYNNEISEKSEIFDDQFSVERPDGSNFTLKIRSTKLEDSAMYFCASSENLGGGNQETQYFGPGTRLLVL.